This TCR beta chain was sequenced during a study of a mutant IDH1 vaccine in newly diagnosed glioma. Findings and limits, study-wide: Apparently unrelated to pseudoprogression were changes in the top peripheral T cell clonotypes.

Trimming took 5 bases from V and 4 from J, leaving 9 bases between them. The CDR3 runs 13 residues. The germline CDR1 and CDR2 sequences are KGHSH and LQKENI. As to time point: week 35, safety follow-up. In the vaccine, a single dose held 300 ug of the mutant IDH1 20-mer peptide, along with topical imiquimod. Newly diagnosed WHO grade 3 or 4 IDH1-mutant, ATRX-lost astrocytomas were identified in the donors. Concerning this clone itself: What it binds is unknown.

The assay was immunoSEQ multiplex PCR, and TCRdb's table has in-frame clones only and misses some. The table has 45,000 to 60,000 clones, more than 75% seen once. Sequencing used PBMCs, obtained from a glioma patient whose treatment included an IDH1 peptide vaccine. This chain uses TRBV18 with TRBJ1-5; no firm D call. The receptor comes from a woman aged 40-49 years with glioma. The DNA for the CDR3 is TGTGCCAGCTCAGCCGACTTAAATCAGCCCCAGCATTTT. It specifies CASSADLNQPQHF.